The 27 T cell receptor beta chains below were found in one sample sequenced in a study of T cells in Graves' hyperthyroidism and ophthalmopathy. Amplification of TCR beta CDR3 regions used RNA as the template. The primer set for the first-round RT-PCR of the TCR CDR3 was HTBI. A single record per CDR3 protein comes from TCRdb applying MiXCR to the multiplex PCR reads. The sample holds under 350,000 distinct CDR3 sequences, around 15% seen once. What was sequenced was blood. These receptors came from a woman aged 40-49 years with Graves' hyperthyroidism.

This clonotype was seen many times. The chain uses TRBV11-2 and TRBJ2-3, with a possible D match to TRBD2 (6 bases). With 2 bases removed from V and 1 base from J, the gap between germline ends came to 13 bases. The germline V gene encodes CDR1 SGHAT and CDR2 FQNNGV. The CDR3 contains 16 residues. CDR3 sequence (DNA): TGTGCCAGCAGCTTACGCCCGTCGGGGGGCACAGATACGCAGTATTTT. As protein: CASSLRPSGGTDTQYF.

The V and J genes are TRBV12-3 or TRBV12-4 and TRBJ2-2; the D gene is possibly TRBD2 (5 bases). The V end was cut by 7 bases, the J end by 4 bases, with 16 bases between. The CDR3 extends over 15 amino acids. The CDR3, as DNA: TGTGCCAGCACCATTACCGGGGTGGCCACCGGGGAGCTGTTTTTT. Translation gives CASTITGVATGELFF.

This clonotype has a handful of counts. The J gene is TRBJ2-7, the V gene TRBV11-2, with 7 bases aligning to TRBD1. J lost 2 bases, V lost 4 bases, and 8 bases had no gene match. Germline V gene data show CDR1 as SGHAT and CDR2 as FQNNGV. The CDR3 sequence is 15 residues long. The CDR3 coding sequence is TGTGCCAGCAGCTCCCGGGACAGAAGCCCCTACGAGCAGTACTTC. Translation: CASSSRDRSPYEQYF.

This clonotype was seen ten or more times. V is TRBV11-2 and J is TRBJ1-5; D unclear. CDR1 and CDR2 from the germline V gene are SGHAT and FQNNGV. V was shortened by 1 base and J by 0 bases, with 7 bases between the two germline ends. This CDR3 comprises 15 residues. The CDR3 protein is CASSLVRGSNQPQHF. DNA for the CDR3: TGTGCCAGCAGCTTAGTTCGGGGTAGCAATCAGCCCCAGCATTTT.

Worth noting for this clonotype: A much more abundant neighbour one base away suggests this may be a read error. The chain carries TRBV10-3 and TRBJ1-2; possibly TRBD1 for D (5 bases). CDR1 and CDR2 from the germline V gene are ENHRY and SYGVKD. The CDR3 runs to 12 residues. The CDR3 DNA sequence: TGTGCCCTCTGGCGGGACGGAGAAGGCTGCACCTTC. Its protein is CALWRDGEGCTF.

This clonotype appeared many times. The chain recombines TRBV11-2 with TRBJ2-2; D not resolved. In germline, CDR1 is SGHAT, CDR2 FQNNGV. The CDR3 length is 12 residues. V dropped 5 bases and J dropped 7 bases, with 8 bases sitting between them. The CDR3 protein is CASSPRGGELFF. DNA of the CDR3: TGTGCCAGCAGCCCCCGAGGCGGGGAGCTGTTTTTT.

The CDR3 loop is CASRGQGDQPQHF. CDR3 DNA: TGCGCCAGCAGGGGGCAAGGCGATCAGCCCCAGCATTTT. V is TRBV10-1 and J is TRBJ1-5; a weak D match, TRBD1 (5 bases). The CDR3 has 13 residues. V lost 6 bases, J lost 5 bases, and 11 bases lay in between. From germline, CDR1 is WNHNN and CDR2 SYGVQD (reference sequence).

This clonotype has only a few counts. The rearrangement links TRBV3-1 to TRBJ2-1, with TRBD2 identical over 7 bases. This CDR3 has 15 residues. With V trimmed by 7 bases and J by 9 bases, 15 bases remained unmatched. The germline gives CDR1 LGHDT, CDR2 YNNKEL (reference sequence). The CDR3 protein is CASTPTRSGTAEQFF. CDR3 nucleotides: TGTGCCAGCACCCCAACCCGCAGCGGGACGGCTGAGCAGTTCTTC.

This clonotype was recorded many times. V usage is TRBV19 and J usage is TRBJ2-5, with D maybe TRBD1 (6 bases). The CDR3 consists of 14 residues. Germline V gene data show CDR1 as LNHDA and CDR2 as SQIVND (reference sequence). Between the trimmed V and J ends, which lost 5 bases and 0 bases, there was a span of 10 bases. Written as DNA, the CDR3 is TGTGCCAGTAGTCGGGACACGTACCAAGAGACCCAGTACTTC. Translation gives CASSRDTYQETQYF.

This clonotype was recorded many times. This chain uses TRBV20-1 with TRBJ2-5; TRBD1 matches at 9 bases. Germline V gives CDR1 DFQATT, CDR2 SNEGSKA (reference sequence). The V gene end was trimmed by 8 bases and the J gene end by 3 bases; junction bases not matched to a gene: 7. The CDR3 runs 13 residues. The chain's CDR3 is CSWGTGPEETQYF. Here the CDR3 DNA reads TGCAGTTGGGGGACAGGGCCAGAAGAGACCCAGTACTTC.

This clonotype was seen ten or more times. The CDR3 sequence: CASSPSTGLHGYTF. Written as DNA, the CDR3 is TGTGCCAGCTCACCTTCGACAGGGCTCCATGGCTACACCTTC. The rearrangement uses TRBV18 and TRBJ1-2, with 7 bases identical to TRBD1. V dropped 3 bases and J dropped 6; count of bases not matched to a gene: 7. Germline values: CDR1 KGHSH, CDR2 LQKENI. This CDR3 comprises 14 residues.

The chain links TRBV7-9 to TRBJ2-3; D is perhaps TRBD2 (6 bases). Trimming took 3 bases from V and 2 from J, leaving 18 bases between them. The length of the CDR3 is 17 residues. The germline gives CDR1 SEHNR, CDR2 FQNEAQ (reference sequence). The chain's CDR3 is CASSFRPREAPTDTQYF. Here the CDR3 DNA reads TGTGCCAGCAGCTTTCGACCCAGGGAGGCCCCCACAGATACGCAGTATTTT.

In its sample, this clonotype was seen many times. The CDR3 DNA is TGTGCCAGCAGCGTAGGGGCGGACTACGAGCAGTACTTC. Encoded protein: CASSVGADYEQYF. The gene calls are TRBV9 and TRBJ2-7; D remains unclear. The CDR3 sequence is 13 residues long. Trimming cost V 0 bases and J 3 bases, with 7 bases left between them. The germline V gene encodes CDR1 SGDLS and CDR2 YYNGEE.

The rearrangement uses TRBV28 and TRBJ1-4, with D perhaps TRBD1 (5 bases). In germline, CDR1 is MDHEN, CDR2 SYDVKM. V shed 6 bases and J shed 8 bases, with 13 bases lying between them. CDR3 length: 13 residues. The CDR3 sequence: CASRTPGGEKLFF. The CDR3 DNA is TGTGCCAGCAGGACCCCCGGGGGGGAAAAACTGTTTTTT.

The genes are TRBV10-3 and TRBJ2-2; 13 positions agree with TRBD2. The CDR3 has 16 residues. Germline lookup yields CDR1 ENHRY and CDR2 SYGVKD. J was trimmed by 6 bases and V by 6 bases; bases with no gene match: 7. The CDR3 here is CAIRAGTSGISGELFF. Written as DNA, the CDR3 is TGTGCCATCAGGGCCGGGACTAGCGGGATTTCCGGGGAGCTGTTTTTT.

This rearrangement joins TRBV5-1 to TRBJ2-1; 14 bases match TRBD2. The junction had 8 bases not matched to a gene; V was cut back by 3 bases and J by 9 bases. The CDR3 is 16 amino acids. The germline CDR1 and CDR2 sequences are SGHRS and YFSETQ. The CDR3 sequence is CASSSGTSGRLVEQFF. CDR3 sequence (DNA): TGCGCCAGCAGCTCAGGGACTAGCGGGAGATTAGTTGAGCAGTTCTTC. The whole variable domain, remainder taken from reference TRBV5-1 and TRBJ2-1, is KAGVTQTPRYLIKTRGQQVTLSCSPISGHRSVSWYQQTPGQGLQFLFEYFSETQRNKGNFPGRFSGRQFSNSRSEMNVSTLELGDSALYLCASSSGTSGRLVEQFFGPGTRLTVL.

The sample holds many counts of this clonotype. The genes are TRBV20-1 and TRBJ2-7, with TRBD2 identical over 9 bases. Trimming removed 3 bases from V and 5 bases from J; junction bases left unmatched: 8. Germline V gene lookup returns CDR1 DFQATT and CDR2 SNEGSKA (reference sequence). The CDR3 loop spans 14 amino acids. CDR3: CSARAGGPFNEQYF. CDR3 nucleotide sequence: TGCAGTGCTAGGGCGGGAGGGCCTTTTAACGAGCAGTACTTC.

This clonotype was counted many times. The J gene is TRBJ2-3, the V gene TRBV12-3 or TRBV12-4, with 10 bases identical to TRBD2. The CDR3 runs 15 residues. Trimming took 6 bases from V and 5 from J; bases not matched to a gene: 8. DNA of the CDR3: TGTGCCAGCAGCCTAGCGGGAGAAGTGGGAGATACGCAGTATTTT. It codes for CASSLAGEVGDTQYF.

A word on this clonotype: It may be a read error: a sequence one base away is much more abundant. The genes are TRBV29-1 and TRBJ1-5; D gene unclear. The CDR3 runs to 15 residues. V gave up 4 bases and J gave up 3 bases, with 16 bases separating them. Per the germline V gene, CDR1 is SQVTM and CDR2 is ANQGSEA. The CDR3 coding sequence is TGCAGCGTTGGTGGTGACCTACATATCAATCAGCCCCAGCATTTT. Its translation: CSVGGDLHINQPQHF.

The table lists this clonotype with a few counts. V is TRBV10-3 and J is TRBJ2-3; TRBD2 aligns across 12 bases. This CDR3 is 18 amino acids long. Germline-derived CDR1 and CDR2 are ENHRY and SYGVKD. V lost 0 bases, J lost 2 bases, and 6 bases stayed unmatched. CDR3 amino acids: CAISESTSGSAVTDTQYF. As DNA, the CDR3 is TGTGCCATCAGTGAGTCGACTAGCGGGAGTGCGGTCACAGATACGCAGTATTTT.

This clonotype has more than one count but fewer than ten. The V and J genes are TRBV7-8 and TRBJ2-2, with 10 bases fitting TRBD1. After removal of 2 bases from V and 6 bases from J, the junction contained 6 bases not matched to a gene. This CDR3 comprises 16 residues. Germline values: CDR1 SGHVS, CDR2 FQNEAQ. This CDR3 is CASSLRRTGGSGELFF. Written as DNA, the CDR3 is TGTGCCAGCAGCTTACGGCGGACAGGGGGTTCCGGGGAGCTGTTTTTT. Looking up the rest from reference TRBV7-8 and TRBJ2-2 gives the full variable domain: GAGVSQSPRYKVAKRGQDVALRCDPISGHVSLFWYQQALGQGPEFLTYFQNEAQLDKSGLPSDRFFAERPEGSVSTLKIQRTQQEDSAVYLCASSLRRTGGSGELFFGEGSRLTVL.

Ten or more counts support this clonotype. The chain is built from TRBV30 and TRBJ1-1, with 8 bases matching TRBD1. This CDR3 contains 12 residues. The V gene end was trimmed by 6 bases and the J gene end by 6 bases; junction bases not matched to a gene: 6. Germline V CDR1 and CDR2: GTSNPN, SVGIG (reference sequence). DNA for the CDR3: TGTGCCTGCAACAGGGGGTTCGCTGAAGCTTTCTTT. This translates into CACNRGFAEAFF. The full variable domain, its missing parts supplied by reference TRBV30 and TRBJ1-1, is SQTIHQWPATLVQPVGSPLSLECTVEGTSNPNLYWYRQAAGRGLQLLFYSVGIGQISSEVPQNLSASRPQDRQFILSSKKLLLSDSGFYLCACNRGFAEAFFGQGTRLTVV.

This clonotype was found many times. V and J are TRBV2 and TRBJ1-2; 7 bases match TRBD1. Unmatched junction bases numbered 0, after V lost 2 bases and J lost 6 bases. Germline lookup yields CDR1 SNHLY and CDR2 FYNNEI. The CDR3 length is 12 residues. The CDR3 loop is CASSEQGDGYTF. Here the CDR3 DNA reads TGTGCCAGCAGTGAACAGGGGGATGGCTACACCTTC. The whole variable domain, remainder taken from reference TRBV2 and TRBJ1-2, is EPEVTQTPSHQVTQMGQEVILRCVPISNHLYFYWYRQILGQKVEFLVSFYNNEISEKSEIFDDQFSVERPDGSNFTLKIRSTKLEDSAMYFCASSEQGDGYTFGSGTRLTVV.

The genes are TRBV5-5 and TRBJ2-7; TRBD1 or TRBD2 may be the D gene (5 bases each). This CDR3 contains 16 residues. Germline CDR1 reads SGHKS; CDR2 reads YYEKEE (reference sequence). Trimming removed 1 base at V and 3 bases at J, with 17 bases between. The CDR3 DNA sequence: TGTGCCAGCAGCTTGCGCCTTGGGGGTAGGATCTACGAGCAGTACTTC. Its translation: CASSLRLGGRIYEQYF.

The chain uses TRBV6-2 or TRBV6-3 and TRBJ2-1; a possible D gene is TRBD1 (6 bases). Germline assignment: CDR1 MNHEY and CDR2 SVGEGT. Deletions cut 6 bases from V and 9 bases from J, with 12 bases between. This CDR3 has 12 amino acids. The DNA of the CDR3 is TGTGCCAGCAGGCCGACAGGAGGTGAGCAGTTCTTC. This sequence encodes CASRPTGGEQFF.

Of note for this clonotype: With a much larger clone just one base away, this may be a read error. The chain has TRBV11-2 and TRBJ2-5, with TRBD2 as a possible D gene (5 bases). This CDR3 is 16 amino acids long. Germline assignment: CDR1 SGHAT and CDR2 FQNNGV. CDR3 bases: TGTGCCAGCACGTCCGGTTGGGTAGTGACTAAGGAGACCCACTACTTC. The encoded protein is CASTSGWVVTKETHYF.

This clonotype showed up many times. The rearrangement uses TRBV6-1 and TRBJ2-5; TRBD2 matches at 10 bases. J gave up 5 bases and V 6 bases, and 9 bases lay outside the gene matches. Germline lookup yields CDR1 MNHNS and CDR2 SASEGT. The CDR3 runs 15 residues. The CDR3 bases are TGTGCCAGCAGCAGACTAGCGGGTAAATGGGAGACCCAGTACTTC. It translates to CASSRLAGKWETQYF.